Following are 16 T cell receptor beta chains from one sample sequenced in a study of CD8 T cells in Susac syndrome. Random hexamers served to reverse transcribe about 0.45 to 1 ug RNA. TCRdb fed the immunoSEQ multiplex PCR reads into MiXCR, producing one record per CDR3 protein. The data show fewer than 140,000 distinct CDR3 sequences, around 94% seen once. Input material: CD8+ T cells from PBMCs. The receptors stem from a human donor with Susac syndrome.

The rearrangement joins TRBV4-1 to TRBJ1-5; D is ambiguous. Germline V gene data show CDR1 as MGHRA and CDR2 as YSYEKL. Trimming took off 2 bases at V and 7 bases at J, with 9 bases between the two ends. This CDR3 is built from 13 residues. CDR3 in amino acids: CASSQRPGQPQHF. Written as DNA, the CDR3 is TGCGCCAGCAGCCAACGACCAGGACAGCCCCAGCATTTT.

The V gene is TRBV7-9, the J gene TRBJ2-7; TRBD2 is a possible D gene (6 bases). CDR1 is SEHNR and CDR2 is FQNEAQ in the germline V gene (reference sequence). CDR3 length: 14 residues. V gave up 5 bases and J gave up 0 bases, with 11 bases separating them. This chain's CDR3 is CASSLAGNSYEQYF. The DNA for the CDR3 is TGTGCCAGCAGCCTGGCGGGGAACTCCTACGAGCAGTACTTC.

The table lists this clonotype with a few counts. The chain is built from TRBV7-3 and TRBJ2-2; perhaps D is TRBD1 or TRBD2 (5 bases each). This CDR3 is 12 amino acids long. The germline gives CDR1 SGHTA, CDR2 FQGTGA. V was shortened by 8 bases and J by 1 base, with 5 bases between the two germline ends. The CDR3 region is CASGGNTGELFF. The DNA for the CDR3 is TGTGCCAGCGGGGGGAACACCGGGGAGCTGTTTTTT.

The V and J genes are TRBV7-9 and TRBJ2-2; tentatively, D is TRBD1 (6 bases). V was cut by 3 bases and J by 5 bases, with 10 bases left in between. The length of the CDR3 is 14 residues. Germline V CDR1 and CDR2: SEHNR, FQNEAQ (reference sequence). As DNA, the CDR3 is TGTGCCAGCAGCTTTGACAGGTCAACCGGGGAGCTGTTTTTT. Its translation: CASSFDRSTGELFF. Using reference TRBV7-9 and TRBJ2-2 for the parts outside the CDR3, the full variable domain is DTGVSQNPRHKITKRGQNVTFRCDPISEHNRLYWYRQTLGQGPEFLTYFQNEAQLEKSRLLSDRFSAERPKGSFSTLEIQRTEQGDSAMYLCASSFDRSTGELFFGEGSRLTVL.

V and J are TRBV19 and TRBJ1-5, with D tentatively TRBD1 (6 bases). V was cut by 6 bases and J by 7 bases, with 16 bases left in between. The CDR3 loop spans 14 amino acids. CDR1 and CDR2 from the germline V gene are LNHDA and SQIVND (reference sequence). As DNA, the CDR3 is TGTGCCAGTAGACAAGAGGGGGGCCGCCAGCCCCAGCATTTT. Amino acid sequence: CASRQEGGRQPQHF. Together with reference TRBV19 and TRBJ1-5, the CDR3 gives the full variable domain: DGGITQSPKYLFRKEGQNVTLSCEQNLNHDAMYWYRQDPGQGLRLIYYSQIVNDFQKGDIAEGYSVSREKKESFPLTVTSAQKNPTAFYLCASRQEGGRQPQHFGDGTRLSIL.

This clonotype occurred a few times. This chain uses TRBV3-1 with TRBJ2-1, with TRBD2 matching over 16 bases. The CDR3 is made up of 17 amino acids. Looked up from germline, CDR1 is LGHDT and CDR2 is YNNKEL (reference sequence). The trim removed 8 bases at V and 0 bases at J, leaving 4 bases unmatched. Here the CDR3 DNA reads TGTGCCAGCCGGGGACTAGCGGGGGGGAGCTCCTACAATGAGCAGTTCTTC. As protein: CASRGLAGGSSYNEQFF.

J is TRBJ2-4 and V is TRBV12-5, with D possibly matching TRBD2 (5 bases). This CDR3 region has 16 residues. Germline CDR1 and CDR2: LGHNT and FRNRAP. Trimming removed 6 bases at V and 1 base at J, with 16 bases between. CDR3 DNA: TGTGCTAGTGGACCCCGGGGTGGGTTGGCCAAAAACATTCAGTACTTC. It codes for CASGPRGGLAKNIQYF.

The chain employs TRBV12-3 or TRBV12-4 and TRBJ2-1; D unresolved. Trimming removed 3 bases at V and 4 bases at J, with 7 bases between. CDR3 size: 13 residues. This CDR3 reads CASSFGRYNEQFF. CDR3 DNA: TGTGCCAGCAGTTTTGGCCGGTACAATGAGCAGTTCTTC.

The rearrangement links TRBV5-6 to TRBJ2-1; no firm D call. V lost 3 bases, J lost 10 bases, and 8 bases lay in between. Looked up from germline, CDR1 is SGHDT and CDR2 is YYEEEE. This CDR3 contains 11 residues. In DNA form, the CDR3 reads TGTGCCAGCAGCTCCTCAGCCGAGCAGTTCTTC. Its protein product is CASSSSAEQFF.

The chain combines TRBV11-1 with TRBJ2-1; D may be TRBD2 (5 bases). The V gene lost 0 bases and the J gene lost 10 bases, with 19 bases spanning the gap. Germline lookup yields CDR1 SGHAT and CDR2 FQDESV (reference sequence). The CDR3 runs to 16 residues. The CDR3 is CASSLARAGTVIEQFF. The CDR3 nucleotides are TGTGCCAGCAGCTTAGCGAGGGCAGGTACGGTGATAGAGCAGTTCTTC.

The CDR3 is CASSDPRAGPQNIQYF. The CDR3 DNA reads as TGTGCCAGCAGCGACCCTCGGGCGGGCCCCCAAAACATTCAGTACTTC. The rearrangement uses TRBV9 and TRBJ2-4; tentatively, D is TRBD2 (5 bases). The germline CDR1 and CDR2 sequences are SGDLS and YYNGEE. This CDR3 is built from 16 residues. V was clipped by 3 bases and J by 5 bases, with 18 bases between them.

The gene calls are TRBV27 and TRBJ2-3; maybe TRBD2 (5 bases). Deletions cut 3 bases from V and 2 bases from J, with 24 bases between. Germline V gene sequence: CDR1 MNHEY, CDR2 SMNVEV (reference sequence). The CDR3 is 19 amino acids. The CDR3 sequence: CASSFLDWSSGSSTDTQYF. For the CDR3, the DNA is TGTGCCAGCAGTTTCCTCGATTGGTCATCGGGGTCCTCCACAGATACGCAGTATTTT.

The V gene is TRBV11-2, the J gene TRBJ1-1; no definite D call. This CDR3 spans 12 amino acids. The V gene's germline CDR1 is SGHAT and CDR2 FQNNGV. V lost 4 bases, J lost 3 bases, and 6 bases lay in between. The DNA of the CDR3 is TGTGCCAGCAGCTCTCAGTACACTGAAGCTTTCTTT. Translating it yields CASSSQYTEAFF.

J is TRBJ2-7 and V is TRBV9; D perhaps matches TRBD2 (6 bases). This CDR3 is 16 amino acids long. With 3 bases removed from V and 3 bases from J, the gap between germline ends came to 19 bases. Germline CDR1 reads SGDLS; CDR2 reads YYNGEE. The CDR3 nucleotides are TGTGCCAGCAGCGCCTTCTCCGGGACTGGGAGCTACGAGCAGTACTTC. Its translation is CASSAFSGTGSYEQYF.

The V call is TRBV6-1, the J call TRBJ1-1, with D perhaps matching TRBD1 (6 bases). V was cut by 10 bases and J by 4 bases, with 13 bases left in between. The germline V gene encodes CDR1 MNHNS and CDR2 SASEGT. This CDR3 comprises 12 residues. The CDR3: CATGGVGTEAFF. CDR3 sequence (DNA): TGTGCCACCGGGGGCGTGGGCACTGAAGCTTTCTTT.

The CDR3: CASSESLLTEQFF. As DNA, the CDR3 is TGCGCCAGCAGTGAAAGTCTCTTGACCGAGCAGTTCTTC. The gene calls are TRBV10-2 and TRBJ2-1; D not resolved. Germline V gives CDR1 WSHSY, CDR2 SAAADI. Trimming took 3 bases from V and 10 from J, leaving 13 bases between them. CDR3 size: 13 residues.